The 24 T cell receptor beta chains below were found in one sample sequenced in a study of regulatory T cells in long-lasting Graves disease. HTBI primers from iRepertoire and Arm-PCR of CDR3 regions yielded the TCR beta libraries. TCRdb used MiXCR to reprocess the multiplex PCR reads, holding one entry per CDR3 protein. The data hold 360,000 or so distinct CDR3 sequences, with about 16% observed a single time. Time point defined: newly diagnosed GD, antithyroid drugs for less than 3 months. Isolated PBMC RNA provided the starting material for the TCR library. The same sample was also used in a study of T cells in Graves' hyperthyroidism and ophthalmopathy.

The sequenced sample was peripheral blood mononuclear cells (PBMCs), obtained at new diagnosis, from a patient treated with antithyroid drugs. These receptors were collected from a young woman with Graves disease.

This clonotype was counted ten times or more. This rearrangement joins TRBV5-1 to TRBJ2-1, with D perhaps matching TRBD1 (6 bases). V lost 7 bases, J lost 12 bases, and 26 bases lay in between. The CDR3 sequence is 15 residues long. From germline, CDR1 is SGHRS and CDR2 YFSETQ. The CDR3 sequence is CASEVGATMASPQFF. In DNA, the CDR3 is TGCGCCAGCGAGGTGGGGGCTACAATGGCATCCCCGCAGTTCTTC.

This clonotype was counted ten times or more. This chain uses TRBV7-3 with TRBJ2-1, with unresolved D. Germline CDR1 SGHTA, CDR2 FQGTGA. The CDR3 loop spans 18 amino acids. V was cut by 0 bases and J by 0 bases, with 15 bases left in between. The CDR3 DNA reads TGTGCCAGCAGCTTAACGCCCCGGTTAAGTAGCTCCTACAATGAGCAGTTCTTC. The encoded protein is CASSLTPRLSSSYNEQFF.

The rearrangement joins TRBV6-5 to TRBJ2-4; weak D call: TRBD2 (5 bases). The length of the CDR3 is 13 residues. V was trimmed by 1 base and J by 7 bases, leaving 8 bases between them. Germline V gene data show CDR1 as MNHEY and CDR2 as SVGAGI. The CDR3 DNA follows: TGTGCCAGCAGTTACTTGAGAGGGAACATTCAGTACTTC. Protein: CASSYLRGNIQYF.

This clonotype showed up many times. The rearrangement links TRBV6-1 to TRBJ1-5; possibly TRBD1 for D (5 bases). Trimming removed 3 bases at V and 6 bases at J, with 15 bases between. CDR1 is MNHNS and CDR2 is SASEGT in the germline V gene. The CDR3 totals 15 residues. The CDR3 nucleotides read TGTGCCAGCAGTGAGACGGGGGAGGGCGGTCAGCCCCAGCATTTT. This gives the protein CASSETGEGGQPQHF.

The sample holds many counts of this clonotype. The chain links TRBV2 to TRBJ2-7; no clear D. CDR3 size: 12 residues. Germline V CDR1 and CDR2: SNHLY, FYNNEI. V was cut by 4 bases and J by 0 bases, with 4 bases left in between. CDR3 sequence: CASSANSYEQYF. CDR3 coding DNA: TGTGCCAGCAGTGCCAACTCCTACGAGCAGTACTTC.

The chain joins TRBV15 to TRBJ1-5, with D perhaps TRBD1 (5 bases). This CDR3 spans 13 amino acids. Trimming took 8 bases from V and 0 from J, leaving 8 bases between them. In germline, CDR1 is LNHNV, CDR2 YYDKDF (reference sequence). The CDR3 region has the DNA TGTGCCACCGGGGCAGATAGCAATCAGCCCCAGCATTTT. Translation gives CATGADSNQPQHF.

This clonotype was detected many times. The CDR3 loop reads CASSREAGVRGTQYF. The CDR3 DNA sequence: TGTGCCAGCAGTCGGGAAGCGGGAGTGAGGGGCACGCAGTATTTT. This sequence joins TRBV12-3 or TRBV12-4 and TRBJ2-3; 8 nucleotides line up with TRBD2. This CDR3 is built from 15 residues. The ends lost 5 bases at V and 9 bases at J; junction bases unmatched: 13.

This clonotype was counted ten times or more. The genes are TRBV6-5 and TRBJ2-4, with a tentative D call TRBD1 (6 bases). Germline V gene sequence: CDR1 MNHEY, CDR2 SVGAGI. The V end was cut by 2 bases, the J end by 8 bases, with 22 bases between. This CDR3 spans 17 amino acids. The CDR3: CASSYGQGMAKWYIQYF. DNA of the CDR3: TGTGCCAGCAGTTACGGGCAGGGGATGGCCAAGTGGTACATTCAGTACTTC.

The chain recombines TRBV4-1 with TRBJ1-5, with 9 nucleotides matching TRBD1. Looked up from germline, CDR1 is MGHRA and CDR2 is YSYEKL. This CDR3 is 18 amino acids long. J gave up 2 bases and V 0 bases, and 8 bases lay outside the gene matches. This CDR3 is CASSQEMGQGKGNQPQHF. The CDR3 nucleotides read TGCGCCAGCAGCCAAGAAATGGGACAGGGTAAGGGCAATCAGCCCCAGCATTTT.

This clonotype has ten or more counts. The V call is TRBV11-1, the J call TRBJ1-2; D is unclear. This CDR3 is 14 amino acids long. CDR1 is SGHAT and CDR2 is FQDESV in the germline V gene (reference sequence). Trimming stripped 0 bases from V and 8 bases from J, with 13 bases between. The DNA for the CDR3 is TGTGCCAGCAGCTTAGCGCCGGCAAATAAGGGCTACACCTTC. As protein: CASSLAPANKGYTF.

In its sample, this clonotype was seen many times. The chain is built from TRBV30 and TRBJ2-2; tentatively, D is TRBD2 (5 bases). Germline CDR1 and CDR2: GTSNPN and SVGIG (reference sequence). Trimming took off 1 base at V and 6 bases at J, with 12 bases between the two ends. The CDR3 contains 14 residues. CDR3 coding DNA: TGTGCCTGGAGTGCGAGGGTCGGACCCGGGGAGCTGTTTTTT. Its protein product is CAWSARVGPGELFF.

This chain connects TRBV30 to TRBJ2-2; D is unclear. The CDR3 spans 11 residues. Per the germline V gene, CDR1 is GTSNPN and CDR2 is SVGIG (reference sequence). V was cut by 3 bases and J by 7 bases, with 6 bases left in between. In DNA, the CDR3 is TGTGCCTGGAGAGAGAGCGGGGAGCTGTTTTTT. Translating gives CAWRESGELFF. Using reference TRBV30 and TRBJ2-2 for the parts outside the CDR3, the full variable domain is SQTIHQWPATLVQPVGSPLSLECTVEGTSNPNLYWYRQAAGRGLQLLFYSVGIGQISSEVPQNLSASRPQDRQFILSSKKLLLSDSGFYLCAWRESGELFFGEGSRLTVL.

This clonotype has at least ten counts. The chain couples TRBV28 to TRBJ2-7, with TRBD2 as a possible D gene (6 bases). Trimming pared 6 bases from V and 0 bases from J, leaving 21 bases between. Germline V gene sequence: CDR1 MDHEN, CDR2 SYDVKM. The CDR3 covers 17 residues. As DNA, the CDR3 is TGTGCCAGCAGGGGCATTCGGGGGAGCAAAAGCTCCTACGAGCAGTACTTC. Residues: CASRGIRGSKSSYEQYF. Variable domain in full (rest from reference TRBV28 and TRBJ2-7): DVKVTQSSRYLVKRTGEKVFLECVQDMDHENMFWYRQDPGLGLRLIYFSYDVKMKEKGDIPEGYSVSREKKERFSLILESASTNQTSMYLCASRGIRGSKSSYEQYFGPGTRLTVT.

This clonotype was counted a few times. CDR3: CSASNRRHMNTEAFF. In DNA, the CDR3 is TGCAGTGCTAGTAATAGGAGACATATGAACACTGAAGCTTTCTTT. The chain recombines TRBV20-1 with TRBJ1-1; no clear D gene. CDR1 DFQATT and CDR2 SNEGSKA come from the germline V gene (reference sequence). V shed 3 bases and J shed 0 bases, with 14 bases lying between them. The CDR3 spans 15 residues.

The genes are TRBV20-1 and TRBJ2-7, with 12 bases fitting TRBD1. The V gene's germline CDR1 is DFQATT and CDR2 SNEGSKA (reference sequence). This CDR3 has 15 amino acids. With V trimmed by 3 bases and J by 6 bases, 9 bases remained unmatched. The CDR3 DNA is TGCAGTGCTAGTCTCCGGGACAGGGGGCTTGGCGAGCAGTACTTC. It yields the protein CSASLRDRGLGEQYF.

The rearrangement uses TRBV28 and TRBJ2-7, with 10 bases identical to TRBD2. The ends lost 4 bases at V and 0 bases at J; junction bases unmatched: 12. This CDR3 spans 18 amino acids. Germline CDR1 is MDHEN and CDR2 is SYDVKM. The CDR3: CASSSQRGGSADSYEQYF. The CDR3, as DNA: TGTGCCAGCAGTTCTCAGCGGGGGGGCAGCGCCGACTCCTACGAGCAGTACTTC.

This clonotype was detected many times. The chain joins TRBV6-1 to TRBJ2-1; the match to TRBD1 covers 8 bases. The ends lost 6 bases at V and 7 bases at J; junction bases unmatched: 14. Germline loops: CDR1 MNHNS, CDR2 SASEGT. This CDR3 spans 16 amino acids. CDR3 loop: CASSSSAGTGGNEQFF. CDR3 sequence (DNA): TGTGCCAGCAGCTCCTCCGCCGGGACAGGAGGGAATGAGCAGTTCTTC.

The V and J genes are TRBV5-1 and TRBJ2-3; D is perhaps TRBD1 (5 bases). The CDR3 runs to 16 residues. V was cut by 2 bases and J by 1 base, with 14 bases left in between. The V gene's germline CDR1 is SGHRS and CDR2 YFSETQ. CDR3 nucleotides: TGCGCCAGCAGCTTCTATGTGGGGCACCGCACAGATACGCAGTATTTT. This sequence encodes CASSFYVGHRTDTQYF.

This clonotype was seen at least ten times. The V gene is TRBV2, the J gene TRBJ1-1; weak D call: TRBD1 (6 bases). The length of the CDR3 is 15 residues. Trimming pared 3 bases from V and 1 base from J, leaving 12 bases between. The V gene's germline CDR1 is SNHLY and CDR2 FYNNEI. The DNA of the CDR3 is TGTGCCAGCAGTGAGGCAGGGGACCCGAACACTGAAGCTTTCTTT. Its protein product is CASSEAGDPNTEAFF.

This clonotype was counted ten times or more. The rearrangement uses TRBV3-1 and TRBJ2-3, with D possibly being TRBD1 (6 bases). V was shortened by 2 bases and J by 6 bases, with 15 bases between the two germline ends. The CDR3 totals 15 residues. The germline V gene encodes CDR1 LGHDT and CDR2 YNNKEL (reference sequence). In DNA form, the CDR3 reads TGTGCCAGCAGCCAACCAGGGGCACCCCCGGATACGCAGTATTTT. This sequence encodes CASSQPGAPPDTQYF.

This clonotype was seen ten or more times. The V call is TRBV6-1, the J call TRBJ2-1, with 8 bases aligning to TRBD1. This CDR3 region has 13 residues. Looked up from germline, CDR1 is MNHNS and CDR2 is SASEGT. The V segment lost 10 bases and the J segment 7 bases; nucleotides outside the gene matches: 9. The CDR3 protein is CATQGALWNEQFF. CDR3 nucleotide sequence: TGTGCCACTCAGGGGGCTTTATGGAATGAGCAGTTCTTC.

This clonotype was detected many times. The chain couples TRBV28 to TRBJ2-7, with 9 bases identical to TRBD1. J gave up 4 bases and V 6 bases, and 7 bases lay outside the gene matches. The V gene's germline CDR1 is MDHEN and CDR2 SYDVKM. The CDR3 consists of 14 residues. CDR3 nucleotide sequence: TGTGCCAGCAGAATGGGACAGGGCTTTTACGAGCAGTACTTC. It specifies CASRMGQGFYEQYF.

This clonotype was detected ten times or more. The CDR3 DNA follows: TGTGCCAGCAGCTTCGGCGGGGGGGCTCCCCCAACCGATACGCAGTATTTT. It specifies CASSFGGGAPPTDTQYF. This chain joins TRBV11-2 and TRBJ2-3, with 9 nucleotides matching TRBD2. Germline loops: CDR1 SGHAT, CDR2 FQNNGV. V shed 3 bases and J 6 bases; nucleotides not matched to a gene: 13. The CDR3 spans 17 residues.

This clonotype was seen repeatedly, ten times or more. The CDR3 sequence is CSAPPDGADYEQYF. In DNA, the CDR3 is TGCAGTGCTCCGCCTGACGGGGCGGACTACGAGCAGTACTTC. The chain has TRBV20-1 and TRBJ2-7, with D perhaps assigned TRBD1 or TRBD2 (5 bases each). The V end was cut by 5 bases, the J end by 3 bases, with 17 bases between. There are 14 residues in the CDR3. Germline V gives CDR1 DFQATT, CDR2 SNEGSKA (reference sequence).